These 2 T cell receptor beta chains were all obtained from the same sample, sequenced in a study of cytomegalovirus exposure and HLA in healthy donors. Amplification used 60 Vbeta primers and 13 Jbeta primers. Here immunoSEQ multiplex PCR was the method, and the copy in TCRdb shows in-frame clones only, minus some. The table shows about 59,000 clones, with about four fifths occurring only once. The sequenced sample was PBMCs. Source of these receptors: a man between 25 and 39 years old in good health and CMV-seropositive.

This sequence joins TRBV29-1 and TRBJ1-1; D not certain. This CDR3 region has 11 residues. The germline CDR1 and CDR2 sequences are SQVTM and ANQGSEA. V lost 3 bases and J lost 8, with 10 bases in between. Here the CDR3 DNA reads TGCAGCGTTGACTCGGGGTGGGAAGCTTTCTTT. Its protein is CSVDSGWEAFF.

The chain employs TRBV19 and TRBJ2-6; 9 bases agree with TRBD1. Germline loops: CDR1 LNHDA, CDR2 SQIVND (reference sequence). The CDR3 is made up of 16 amino acids. The junction had 5 bases not matched to a gene; V was cut back by 4 bases and J by 4 bases. This CDR3 reads CASSTGTGFGANVLTF. The CDR3 DNA reads TGTGCCAGTAGTACCGGGACAGGGTTCGGGGCCAACGTCCTGACTTTC.